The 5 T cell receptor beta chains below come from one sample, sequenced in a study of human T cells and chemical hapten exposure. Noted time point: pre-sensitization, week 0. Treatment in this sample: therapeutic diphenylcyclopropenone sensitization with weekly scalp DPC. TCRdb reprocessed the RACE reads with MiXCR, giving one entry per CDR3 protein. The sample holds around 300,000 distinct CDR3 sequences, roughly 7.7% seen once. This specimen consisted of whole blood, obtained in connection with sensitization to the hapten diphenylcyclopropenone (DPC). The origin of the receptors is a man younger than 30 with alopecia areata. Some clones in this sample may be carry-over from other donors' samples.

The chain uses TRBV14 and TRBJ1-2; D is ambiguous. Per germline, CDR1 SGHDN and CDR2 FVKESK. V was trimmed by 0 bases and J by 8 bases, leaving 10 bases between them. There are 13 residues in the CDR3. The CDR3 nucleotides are TGTGCCAGCAGCCAAGAAGCGGGAAAGGGCTACACCTTC. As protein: CASSQEAGKGYTF.

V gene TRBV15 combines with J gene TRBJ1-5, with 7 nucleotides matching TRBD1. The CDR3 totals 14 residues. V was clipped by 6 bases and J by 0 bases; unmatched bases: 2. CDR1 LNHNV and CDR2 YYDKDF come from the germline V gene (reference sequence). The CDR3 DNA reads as TGTGCCACCAGGACAGGGTATAGCAATCAGCCCCAGCATTTT. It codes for CATRTGYSNQPQHF.

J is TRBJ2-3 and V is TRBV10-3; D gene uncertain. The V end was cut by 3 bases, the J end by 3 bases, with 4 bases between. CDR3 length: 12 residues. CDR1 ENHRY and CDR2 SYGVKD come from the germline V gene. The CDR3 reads CAISDQTDTQYF. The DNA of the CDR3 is TGTGCCATCAGTGACCAGACAGATACGCAGTATTTT.

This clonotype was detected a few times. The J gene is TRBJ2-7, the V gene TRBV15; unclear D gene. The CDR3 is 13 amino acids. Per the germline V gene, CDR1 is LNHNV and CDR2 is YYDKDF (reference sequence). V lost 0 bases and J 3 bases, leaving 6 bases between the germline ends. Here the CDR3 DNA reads TGTGCCACCAGCAGAGAAGGCAGCTACGAGCAGTACGTC. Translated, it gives CATSREGSYEQYV.

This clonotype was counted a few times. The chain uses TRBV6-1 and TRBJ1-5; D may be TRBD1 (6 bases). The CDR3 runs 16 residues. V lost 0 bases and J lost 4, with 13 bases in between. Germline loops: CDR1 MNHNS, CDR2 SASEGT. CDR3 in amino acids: CASSEATGTLNQPQHF. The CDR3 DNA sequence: TGTGCCAGCAGTGAAGCCACCGGGACACTTAATCAGCCCCAGCATTTT.